Presented here are 5 T cell receptor beta chains from one specimen sequenced in a study of cytomegalovirus exposure and HLA in healthy donors. The PCR made use of 60 Vbeta and 13 Jbeta primers. Profiling relied on immunoSEQ multiplex PCR, and the TCRdb table lists in-frame clones only, not all of them. This sample has some 120,000 clones, with about four fifths found just once. Specimen: PBMCs. The receptors come from a man aged 25-40 years in good health and CMV-seronegative.

The rearrangement joins TRBV6-6 to TRBJ1-5, with D uncertain. This CDR3 is 13 amino acids long. Looked up from germline, CDR1 is MNHNY and CDR2 is SVGAGI (reference sequence). V was cut by 8 bases and J by 5 bases, with 13 bases left in between. CDR3 in DNA: TGTGCCAGCGCCGGGTCCGAAGATCAGCCCCAGCATTTT. Translating it yields CASAGSEDQPQHF.

This clone was seen a handful of times. The V gene is TRBV10-2, the J gene TRBJ2-1; D possibly corresponds to TRBD1 (6 bases). V was clipped by 6 bases and J by 7 bases, with 19 bases between them. Germline CDR1 is WSHSY and CDR2 is SAAADI. This CDR3 spans 15 amino acids. The CDR3 here is CASSLDRTTGNEQFF. The DNA of the CDR3 is TGCGCCAGCAGCCTTGACAGGACCACCGGGAATGAGCAGTTCTTC.

This clone has only one observation. V usage is TRBV6-5 and J usage is TRBJ2-7; the match to TRBD1 covers 9 bases. Germline V gene sequence: CDR1 MNHEY, CDR2 SVGAGI. The CDR3 has 15 amino acids. Trimming took 6 bases from V and 2 from J; bases not matched to a gene: 8. CDR3 sequence reads: CASRYGQGIPYEQYF. The DNA of the CDR3 is TGTGCCAGCAGATACGGACAGGGGATACCCTACGAGCAGTACTTC.

The chain links TRBV7-6 to TRBJ2-2, with 7 bases fitting TRBD1. The CDR3 has 19 amino acids. The V segment lost 2 bases and the J segment 3 bases; nucleotides outside the gene matches: 15. The germline gives CDR1 SGHVS, CDR2 FNYEAQ. CDR3 coding DNA: TGTGCCAGCAGCTTACGGAGTTTCTTCCGAGACAGGGACACCGGGGAGCTGTTTTTT. Translation gives CASSLRSFFRDRDTGELFF.

The chain couples TRBV27 to TRBJ2-3; 10 bases are a match to TRBD2. With 6 bases clipped from V and 2 bases from J, the junction kept 8 bases outside the gene matches. CDR1 and CDR2 from the germline V gene are MNHEY and SMNVEV (reference sequence). CDR3 length: 16 amino acids. For the CDR3, the DNA is TGTGCCAGCAGATCTGGGGGGACTAGCGCCACAGATACGCAGTATTTT. Residues: CASRSGGTSATDTQYF.